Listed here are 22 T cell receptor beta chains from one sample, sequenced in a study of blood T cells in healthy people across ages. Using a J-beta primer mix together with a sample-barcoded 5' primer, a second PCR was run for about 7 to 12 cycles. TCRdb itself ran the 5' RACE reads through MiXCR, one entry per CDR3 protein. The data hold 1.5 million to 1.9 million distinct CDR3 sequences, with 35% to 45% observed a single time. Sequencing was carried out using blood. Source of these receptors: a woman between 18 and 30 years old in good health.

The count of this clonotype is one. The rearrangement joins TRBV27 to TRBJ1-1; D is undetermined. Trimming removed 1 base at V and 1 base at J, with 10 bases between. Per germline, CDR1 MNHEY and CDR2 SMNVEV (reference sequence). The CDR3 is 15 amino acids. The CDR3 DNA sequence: TGTGCCAGCAGTTTATATGGGAGTGCGAACACTGAAGCTTTCTTT. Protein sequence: CASSLYGSANTEAFF.

The CDR3: CASTSPGATYTGELFF. In DNA form, the CDR3 reads TGTGCCAGCACCTCCCCGGGCGCTACTTACACCGGGGAGCTGTTTTTT. The rearrangement uses TRBV12-3 or TRBV12-4 and TRBJ2-2; D not resolved. The V end lost 7 bases, the J end lost 3 bases, and 18 bases lay between the germline ends. The CDR3 spans 16 residues.

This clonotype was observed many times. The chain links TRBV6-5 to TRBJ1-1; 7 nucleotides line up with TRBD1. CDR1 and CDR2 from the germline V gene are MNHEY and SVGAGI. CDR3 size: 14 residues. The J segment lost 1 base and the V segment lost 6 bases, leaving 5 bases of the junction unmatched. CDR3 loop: CASSSWTGNTEAFF. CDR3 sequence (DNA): TGTGCCAGCAGCTCATGGACAGGGAACACTGAAGCTTTCTTT.

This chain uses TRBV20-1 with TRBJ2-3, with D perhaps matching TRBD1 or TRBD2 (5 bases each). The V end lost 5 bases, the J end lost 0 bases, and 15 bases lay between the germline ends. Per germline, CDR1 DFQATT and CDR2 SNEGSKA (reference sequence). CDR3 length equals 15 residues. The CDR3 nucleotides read TGCAGTGCTTCCACTTGGGGCGGGAGCACAGATACGCAGTATTTT. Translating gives CSASTWGGSTDTQYF.

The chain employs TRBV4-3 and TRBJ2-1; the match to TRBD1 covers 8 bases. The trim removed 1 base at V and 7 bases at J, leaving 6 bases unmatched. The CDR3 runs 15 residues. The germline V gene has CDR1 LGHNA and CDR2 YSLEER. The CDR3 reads CASSQVDREKNEQFF. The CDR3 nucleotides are TGCGCCAGCAGCCAAGTGGACAGGGAGAAGAATGAGCAGTTCTTC.

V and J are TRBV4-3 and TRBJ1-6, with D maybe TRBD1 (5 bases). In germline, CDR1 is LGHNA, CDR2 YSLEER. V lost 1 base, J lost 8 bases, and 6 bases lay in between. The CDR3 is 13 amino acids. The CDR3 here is CASSQGGDSPLHF. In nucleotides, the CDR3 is TGCGCCAGCAGCCAAGGGGGCGATTCACCCCTCCACTTT.

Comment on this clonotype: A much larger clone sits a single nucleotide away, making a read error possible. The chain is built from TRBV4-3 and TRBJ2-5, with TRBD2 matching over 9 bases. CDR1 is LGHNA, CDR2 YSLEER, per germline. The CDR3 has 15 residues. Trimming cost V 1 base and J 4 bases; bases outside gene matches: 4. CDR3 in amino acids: CASSQGGTSRETQYF. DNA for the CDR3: TGCGCCAGCAGCCAAGGAGGGACTAGCAGAGAGACCCAGTACTTC.

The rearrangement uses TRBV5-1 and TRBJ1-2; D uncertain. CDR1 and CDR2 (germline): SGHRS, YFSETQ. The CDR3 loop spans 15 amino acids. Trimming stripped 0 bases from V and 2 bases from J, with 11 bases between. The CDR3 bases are TGCGCCAGCAGCTTGGGGTTCGGTGCCAACTATGGCTACACCTTC. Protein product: CASSLGFGANYGYTF.

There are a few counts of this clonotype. CDR3 region: CASRPSGWYEQYF. Here the CDR3 DNA reads TGTGCCAGCAGACCTTCGGGGTGGTACGAGCAGTACTTC. The chain couples TRBV12-3 or TRBV12-4 to TRBJ2-7; tentatively, D is TRBD2 (5 bases). This CDR3 region has 13 residues. Trimming stripped 6 bases from V and 4 bases from J, with 13 bases between.

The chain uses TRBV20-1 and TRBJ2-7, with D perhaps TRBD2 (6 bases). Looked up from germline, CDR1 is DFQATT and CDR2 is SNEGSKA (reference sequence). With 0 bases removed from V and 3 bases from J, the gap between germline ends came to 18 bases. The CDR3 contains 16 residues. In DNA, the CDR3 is TGCAGTGCTAGAGATAATAGGGCCTCGGACTACTACGAGCAGTACTTC. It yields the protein CSARDNRASDYYEQYF.

For the CDR3, the DNA is TGTGCCAGCAGTTACTCCGGGATCGGGAAAGGGCAGGGCTTCACAGATACGCAGTATTTT. Translated, it gives CASSYSGIGKGQGFTDTQYF. The chain is built from TRBV6-2 or TRBV6-3 and TRBJ2-3, with D perhaps given as TRBD1 or TRBD2 (5 bases each). V lost 0 bases and J 2 bases, leaving 24 bases between the germline ends. CDR1 is MNHEY and CDR2 is SVGEGT in the germline V gene. The CDR3 length is 20 residues.

The DNA of the CDR3 is TGTGCCAGCTCACCACCAACGCCCAACACTGAAGCTTTCTTT. It encodes CASSPPTPNTEAFF. The chain recombines TRBV18 with TRBJ1-1, with no clear D. CDR1 and CDR2 from the germline V gene are KGHSH and LQKENI. The CDR3 has 14 amino acids. Trimming removed 0 bases at V and 2 bases at J, with 7 bases between.

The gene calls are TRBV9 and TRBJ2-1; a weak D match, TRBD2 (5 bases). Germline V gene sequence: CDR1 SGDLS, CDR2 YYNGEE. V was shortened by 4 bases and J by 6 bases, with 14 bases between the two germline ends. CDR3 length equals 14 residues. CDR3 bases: TGTGCCAGCAGCCCAGAGGGCCTACTCAATGAGCAGTTCTTC. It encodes CASSPEGLLNEQFF.

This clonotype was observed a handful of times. In DNA, the CDR3 is TGCGCCAGCAGCCAAGTAAACGTTAGGCACATTCAGTACTTC. Amino acids: CASSQVNVRHIQYF. The V gene is TRBV4-1, the J gene TRBJ2-4; unclear D gene. Germline assignment: CDR1 MGHRA and CDR2 YSYEKL. The CDR3 is made up of 14 amino acids. Trimming took off 1 base at V and 8 bases at J, with 12 bases between the two ends.

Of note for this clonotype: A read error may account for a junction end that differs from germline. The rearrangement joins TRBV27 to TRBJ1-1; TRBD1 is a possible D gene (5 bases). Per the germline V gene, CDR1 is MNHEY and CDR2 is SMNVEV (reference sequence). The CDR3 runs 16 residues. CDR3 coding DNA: TGTGCCAGCAGTTTCCTCGTGTCAGGGCTGAACACTGAAGTTTTCTTT. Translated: CASSFLVSGLNTEVFF.

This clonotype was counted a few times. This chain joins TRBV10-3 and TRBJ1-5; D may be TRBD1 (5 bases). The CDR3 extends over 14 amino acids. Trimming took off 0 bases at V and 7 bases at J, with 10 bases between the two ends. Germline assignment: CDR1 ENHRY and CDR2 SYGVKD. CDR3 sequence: CAISESGGAQPQHF. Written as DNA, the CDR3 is TGTGCCATCAGTGAGTCGGGAGGGGCCCAGCCCCAGCATTTT.

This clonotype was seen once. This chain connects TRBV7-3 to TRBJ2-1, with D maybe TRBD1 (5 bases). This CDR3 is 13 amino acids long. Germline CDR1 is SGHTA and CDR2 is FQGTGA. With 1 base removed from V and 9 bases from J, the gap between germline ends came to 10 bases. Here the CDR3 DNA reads TGTGCCAGCAGCTTAAAAGGACATGGTGAGCAGTTCTTC. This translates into CASSLKGHGEQFF.

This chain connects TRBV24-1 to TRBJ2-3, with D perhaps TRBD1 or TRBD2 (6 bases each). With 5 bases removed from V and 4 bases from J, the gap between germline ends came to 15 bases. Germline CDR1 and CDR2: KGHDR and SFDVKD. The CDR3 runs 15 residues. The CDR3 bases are TGTGCCACCAGTGCAAAACAGGGAGGCGCAGATACGCAGTATTTT. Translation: CATSAKQGGADTQYF.

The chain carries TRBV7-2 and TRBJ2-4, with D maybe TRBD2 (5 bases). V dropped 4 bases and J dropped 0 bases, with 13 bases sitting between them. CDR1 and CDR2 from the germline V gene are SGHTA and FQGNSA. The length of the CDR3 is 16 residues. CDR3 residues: CASSSQSGLAKNIQYF. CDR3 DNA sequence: TGTGCCAGCAGCTCTCAGAGCGGACTAGCCAAAAACATTCAGTACTTC.

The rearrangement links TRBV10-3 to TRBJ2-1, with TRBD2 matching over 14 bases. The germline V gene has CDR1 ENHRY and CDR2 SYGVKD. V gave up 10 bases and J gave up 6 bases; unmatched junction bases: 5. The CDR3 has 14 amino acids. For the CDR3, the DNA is TGTGCCACCAGGACTAGCGGGAGGTTCAATGAGCAGTTCTTC. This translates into CATRTSGRFNEQFF.

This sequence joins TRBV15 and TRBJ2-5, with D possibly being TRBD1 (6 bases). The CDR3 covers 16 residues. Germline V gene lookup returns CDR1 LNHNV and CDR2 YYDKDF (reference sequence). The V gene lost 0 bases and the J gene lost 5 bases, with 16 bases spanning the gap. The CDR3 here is CATSRDRQGLRETQYF. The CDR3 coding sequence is TGTGCCACCAGCAGAGATAGGCAGGGGTTAAGGGAGACCCAGTACTTC.

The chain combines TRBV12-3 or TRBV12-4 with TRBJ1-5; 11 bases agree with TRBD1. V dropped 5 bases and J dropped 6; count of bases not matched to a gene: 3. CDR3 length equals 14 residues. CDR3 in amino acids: CASSQDRGPQPQHF. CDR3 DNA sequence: TGTGCCAGCAGTCAGGACAGGGGGCCTCAGCCCCAGCATTTT.